These T cell receptor beta chains were read from a single sample in a study of cytomegalovirus exposure and HLA in healthy donors. Using immunoSEQ multiplex PCR, the repertoire was profiled, and TCRdb retains in-frame clones only, with some absent. The sample carries around 57,000 clones, about 90% recorded once. Material for sequencing was PBMCs. These receptors came from a man aged 25 to 40 in good health and CMV-seropositive. Both conserved end residues are part of each CDR3. The D gene is left open where the match is weak. Size is stated for part of the rows, as once, few or many counts, or as a class when the clone is expanded.

NA | TRBJ1-1 | NA | TRBV9 | CASSVQAGGEAFF | TGTGCCAGCAGCGTTCAGGCCGGGGGTGAAGCTTTCTTT
TRBD1 | TRBJ1-5 | NA | TRBV5-1 | CASSLHGTGNQPQHF | TGCGCCAGCAGCTTGCACGGGACAGGGAATCAGCCCCAGCATTTT
NA | TRBJ2-1 | once | TRBV25-1 | CASSDRQGLRNEQFF | TGTGCCAGCAGTGACCGACAGGGACTGAGGAATGAGCAGTTCTTC
TRBD1 | TRBJ2-5 | NA | TRBV5-4 | CASSEGALETQYF | TGTGCCAGCAGCGAGGGGGCTCTGGAGACCCAGTACTTC
NA | TRBJ2-7 | NA | TRBV12-5 | CASGLGSLGEQYF | TGTGCTAGTGGTTTGGGGTCCCTCGGGGAGCAGTACTTC
NA | TRBJ1-1 | NA | TRBV30 | CAWSRRGGVPLNTEAFF | TGTGCCTGGAGTCGACGGGGGGGGGTGCCTTTGAACACTGAAGCTTTCTTT
NA | TRBJ1-1 | NA | TRBV7-2 | CASSPTGEDTEAFF | TGTGCCAGCAGCCCAACTGGGGAGGACACTGAAGCTTTCTTT
NA | TRBJ2-3 | NA | TRBV28 | CASSLGMVRDTQYF | TGTGCCAGCAGTTTAGGTATGGTTAGAGATACGCAGTATTTT
NA | TRBJ1-1 | NA | TRBV27 | CASSPLVSSGELSMNTEAFF | TGTGCCAGCAGCCCGCTGGTCTCCAGCGGGGAACTTTCCATGAACACTGAAGCTTTCTTT
NA | TRBJ1-2 | NA | TRBV4-1 | CASSLPGRSGYTF | TGCGCCAGCAGCCTTCCCGGGAGATCTGGCTACACCTTC
TRBD1 | TRBJ1-1 | NA | TRBV6-5 | CASSYAQGSEAFF | TGTGCCAGCAGTTACGCACAGGGGAGTGAAGCTTTCTTT
TRBD1 | TRBJ2-1 | NA | TRBV11-3 | CASSLGTGSYNEQFF | TGTGCCAGCAGCCTGGGGACAGGCTCCTACAATGAGCAGTTCTTC
NA | TRBJ1-2 | NA | TRBV6-5 | CASSSSLPYGYTF | TGTGCCAGCAGTTCCTCCCTCCCCTATGGCTACACCTTC
NA | TRBJ2-6 | NA | TRBV18 | CASSPPTGPGANVLTF | TGTGCCAGCTCACCACCGACAGGTCCCGGGGCCAACGTCCTGACTTTC
NA | TRBJ2-7 | NA | TRBV5-1 | CASSLAFMAASSYEQYF | TGCGCCAGCAGCTTGGCCTTTATGGCGGCAAGCTCCTACGAGCAGTACTTC
TRBD2 | TRBJ2-3 | NA | TRBV7-2 | CASSTLAGNTQYF | TGTGCCAGCAGCACTCTAGCGGGAAATACGCAGTATTTT
TRBD2 | TRBJ2-7 | NA | TRBV19 | CASSIAGPLGLAGGDEQYF | TGTGCCAGTAGTATCGCTGGACCGCTAGGACTAGCGGGAGGGGACGAGCAGTACTTC
TRBD2 | TRBJ2-1 | once | TRBV5-1 | CASSPKLAGGSYNEQFF | TGCGCCAGCAGCCCTAAATTAGCGGGAGGCTCCTACAATGAGCAGTTCTTC
TRBD2 | TRBJ2-7 | NA | TRBV10-3 | CAISAEREGFGNEQYF | TGTGCCATCAGTGCCGAGCGGGAGGGATTCGGAAACGAGCAGTACTTC
TRBD1 | TRBJ2-1 | NA | TRBV7-9 | CASSSPGQGFYNEQFF | TGTGCCAGCAGTTCTCCGGGACAGGGTTTCTACAATGAGCAGTTCTTC